The present entry profiles one T cell receptor (beta chain) with its context. No cognate antigen has been identified for it. It has no much larger one-base neighbor in the sample; base qualities were not kept. In total, around 600 healthy bone marrow donors made up the cohort. Cohort members were all nominally healthy when sampled, although unrecorded immune exposures were likely present. The donor tested CMV seropositive and was one of the 289 seropositive cohort members. Every donor gave a peripheral blood sample, and the peripheral blood mononuclear cells from that sample were used for TCR beta sequencing. Genomic DNA extraction from the blood cell samples was performed with the Qiagen DNeasy Blood Extraction Kit. The record originates from a study of cytomegalovirus exposure and HLA in healthy donors (dated by TCRdb to about 2017). About the full investigation: According to an earlier analysis of a few hundred of the donors, 150 million to 200 million T cells yielded some 110 million unique TCR beta sequences and 276 Gb of sequence data. About 280 gigabases of sequencing data and approximately 91 million unique TCR sequences made up an early release that covered 500 to 700 HLA-typed donors. Of the roughly 410 genotyped donors, 70% to 90% were placed in the genetic ancestry cluster associated with self-reported Caucasian donors. The study aimed to test whether cataloging public T cell receptors could reveal signatures of past pathogen exposure. Using immunosequencing, the study profiled T cell repertoires from roughly 650 subjects and related those repertoires to cytomegalovirus serostatus. Besides the first cohort of about 730 subjects, a separate validation cohort made up of 120 or so different subjects was used. To predict cytomegalovirus infection status, the study combined high-throughput TCR immunosequencing, statistical association of individual TCRs with disease status, and machine learning. In a later analysis, previously published TCR beta repertoires from 666 donors were re-analyzed and high-resolution HLA genotyping was added so that TCR occurrence patterns could be studied. Rather than drawing on any new phenotypic data, the later analysis identified candidate immune exposures from TCR beta sequences and the way those sequences occurred across donors. An earlier analysis of some 500 of the donors used high-throughput TCR beta sequencing to judge whether each TCR beta V gene segment behaved as functional or pseudogenic. Donor age, sex, ethnicity and CMV serostatus were compiled together with the repertoire data. A later genetic analysis used genome-wide SNP genotypes for about 60% of the roughly 700 donors, treating that subset as a discovery cohort. All discovery cohort repertoires had been generated using a single sequencing platform. HLA typing included class I and class II loci at four-digit resolution. Typing coverage varied by locus: 629-630 donors for A, B, C, DRB1 and DQB1; roughly 560 for DQA1; over 600 for DPA1; around 450 for DPB1. Several DR-DQ haplotypes were handled as single units for association and clustering because linkage in the cohort was strong. Among about 360 genotyped donors of the cohort, an average of roughly 240,000 unique TCR beta nucleotide sequences were sequenced per donor, roughly a sixth of them non-productive.

Beyond this particular receptor, the publication reports: Three of the identified cytomegalovirus-associated TCR beta chains were confirmed in vitro to be specific for cytomegalovirus antigens. According to a later analysis, TCR association rates differed among HLA loci, with DRB1 alleles showing the most associated TCRs and HLA-C alleles showing the fewest. For the cohort, immune exposure information was limited to CMV serostatus. In an earlier analysis of more than 500 of the donors, most TCR beta V segments appeared in productive rearrangements about 87% or about 30% of the time, broadly matching IMGT annotations. Because counts were too low, roughly 18 rarely observed V segments, including chromosome 9 orphons, were left out of the earlier analysis of some 600 of the donors. Some IMGT-functional V segments, including TRBV6-2 and TRBV6-3, could not be distinguished by the 87-base-pair reads and were therefore excluded. Roughly uniform sequencing depth across donors was assumed in presence/absence analyses, although this assumption may not hold. The study gave a list of over 150 TCR beta chains associated with cytomegalovirus. Correlated functional status among segregating V segments might be attributable to linkage disequilibrium, but an unknown experimental factor could not be ruled out. In a later analysis, HLA-associated TCR beta chains were found to be more clonally expanded and to have lower generation probabilities than equally common non-associated chains. Most CMV-associated TCR beta chains appeared to be HLA-restricted in a later analysis, and the HLA associations seemed to be driven largely by CMV exposure. Several of the top co-occurrence clusters appeared to be linked to parvovirus B19, influenza, CMV and Epstein-Barr virus, according to a later analysis. An association between a missense DCLRE1C variant and V-gene and J-gene trimming of TCR beta chains was found in a later genetic analysis and replicated in an independent cohort. A group of highly shared sequence variants was considered likely to be a technical artifact of the sequencing pipeline. HLA typing was unavailable for some donors at each locus, so association tests used only the typed subset. A further reported finding was that TCR beta sequences accurately predicted the HLA-A and HLA-B alleles for most subjects in the first cohort. It was suggested by the authors that the approach could potentially be generalized to other disease states and immunological phenotypes. According to a later genetic analysis, donors in an Asian-associated ancestry cluster had fewer N-insertions in productive TCRs than the approximately 700-donor mean. In both the original and validation cohorts, the classifier was reported to diagnose cytomegalovirus status with high specificity and sensitivity. When HLA alleles, especially DR and DQ, strongly co-occurred, attributing TCR associations to individual alleles was difficult. Only TCR beta chains were sequenced in this cohort, and the absence of alpha or paired-chain data limited detectable features. Specific HLA alleles were associated with 15,000 to 20,000 TCR beta sequences at a false discovery rate of 0.05 in a later analysis. Across donors, most TCR sequences were observed very rarely, whereas some public TCRs were present in many individuals.

Library preparation was by the immunoSEQ multiplex PCR assay. For the multiplex PCR, a mixture combining 60 forward primers for TCR Vbeta segments and 13 reverse primers for TCR Jbeta segments was used. A multiplex PCR assay on genomic DNA amplified the CDR3 region of rearranged TCR beta genes. Amplified TCR beta libraries were sequenced as 87-base-pair reads on the Illumina HiSeq System. Turning to the authors' computational methods: A later analysis counted about 76 million unique TCR beta chains across the 640 or so repertoires, and 10 million to 11 million of these chains were shared by at least two donors. A nearest-neighbor algorithm error-corrected the raw reads and collapsed the reads into unique sequences, merging closely related sequences to remove PCR and sequencing errors. To assign V, D and J gene segments, CDR3 sequences were aligned to IMGT reference sequences. Each retained sequence needed at least a six-nucleotide match to both a V gene segment and a J gene segment. Rearrangements were called productive when the CDR3 lacked stop codons and stayed in frame with V and J; all others were non-productive. Following IMGT convention, CDR3 was defined as the stretch from the second conserved V-encoded cysteine to the conserved J-encoded phenylalanine. The earlier analysis of 587 of the donors excluded sequences that lacked an unambiguous match to a single V gene segment. In an earlier analysis of several hundred of the donors, V segments were called functional above 56.7% productive rearrangements and were called segregating when the between-donor standard deviation exceeded 5%. A statistical classification framework was built to diagnose cytomegalovirus status from the catalog of TCR beta chain sequences. V and J gene assignment, in a later analysis, came from comparing TCR nucleotide sequences with IMGT/GENE-DB human TR gene sequences. A later analysis assigned CDR3 sequences and most-parsimonious VDJ recombination scenarios with the TCRdist pipeline. In a later analysis, each TCR beta chain was defined by its CDR3 amino acid sequence together with its V-gene family, and reads lacking a unique V-gene family were excluded. To address suspected cross-contamination and a sequencing artifact, a later analysis removed roughly 580 highly shared, low-generation-probability nucleotide sequences. A later analysis calculated a clonal expansion index for each public chain from normalized within-repertoire ranks of inferred template counts. In a later analysis, generation probabilities were computed using a VDJ recombination model fitted to out-of-frame rearrangements, and the results were checked against IGoR. Hypergeometric tests were used in a later analysis to score TCR-TCR, TCR-HLA and TCR-CMV co-occurrence, with a repertoire-size bias correction applied to the TCR pairs. In a later analysis, false discovery rates were estimated by permuting HLA or CMV assignments 20 times. A later analysis grouped co-occurring TCRs with DBSCAN, adding TCRdist sequence similarity when clustering within HLA-allele-positive subsets. Co-occurrence clustering excluded repertoires with fewer than 30,000 or more than 120,000 public chains, plus five with anomalous nucleotide sharing. TCRdb obtained this table from immuneACCESS and retained in-frame rearrangements with V and J assigned. These tables miss some clones; where compared with another copy, unresolved V genes account for less than half of the shortfall, and the remainder is unexplained. V and J calls and clone size are those listed in that table; D and trimming were worked out from the DNA. This sample gives 130,000 or so clones in total; about three quarters of them show up just once. Around 6.6% of the sample comes from the top ten.

The CDR3 runs 16 amino acids, cysteine and phenylalanine included. The CDR3 DNA has 48 bases and is translated from base 1. Unmatched junction bases come to 7, with V trimmed by 1 base and J by 1 base. CDR1 and CDR2 (SGDLS, YYNGEE) derive from the germline V gene. This clonotype originated in a man aged 35 to 55 in good health and CMV-seropositive. The chain is made from TRBV9 and TRBJ2-5; the central 7 bases match TRBD2. Material for sequencing was PBMCs. The sequenced DNA: TGTGCCAGCAGCGTACCACTAGGCGGGGGCCAAGAGACCCAGTACTTC. This sequence encodes CASSVPLGGGQETQYF.